A single TCR beta chain is shown here with its context. V was shortened by 6 bases and J by 2 bases, with 16 bases between the two germline ends. CDR1 SGHTA and CDR2 FQGTGA come from the germline V gene. CDR3 length equals 15 residues. The data belong to a study of blood T cell repertoires in COVID-19. As for the study in general: T cells, B-cell-depleted T cells, or PBMCs provided the cDNA or gDNA that served as material.

As handled by the study authors: How many nucleated cells were present was estimated from reference gene primer amplification. Only in-frame clones appear in the TCRdb table, and some are missing; sequencing was by immunoSEQ multiplex PCR. From that table come the V and J calls and clone size; the DNA was used to work out D and trimming. The sample holds 90,000 to 150,000 clones, around three quarters seen once. The sequenced material came from peripheral blood. The clonotype was recovered from a woman aged 80 or over with acute or convalescent COVID-19. The chain recombines TRBV7-3 with TRBJ1-2; no reliable D call. DNA of the CDR3: TGTGCCAGCAGGCCCTCCGGGAGAGCGAACTATGGCTACACCTTC. It is translated as CASRPSGRANYGYTF.